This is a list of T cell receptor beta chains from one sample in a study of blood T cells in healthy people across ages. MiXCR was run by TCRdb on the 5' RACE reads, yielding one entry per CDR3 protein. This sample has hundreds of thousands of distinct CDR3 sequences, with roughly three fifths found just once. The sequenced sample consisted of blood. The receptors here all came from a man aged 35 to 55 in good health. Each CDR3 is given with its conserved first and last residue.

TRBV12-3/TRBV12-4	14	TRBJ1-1	CASTQGATNTEAFF
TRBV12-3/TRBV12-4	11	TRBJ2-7	CASGGVYEQYF
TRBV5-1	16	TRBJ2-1	CASSPTGGRISNEQFF
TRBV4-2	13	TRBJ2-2	CASSQQGPGELFF
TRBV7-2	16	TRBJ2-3	CASSLEGAGGTDTQYF
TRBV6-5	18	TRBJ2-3	CASSHWTPGLTSTDTQYF
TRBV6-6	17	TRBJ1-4	CASSYLTGWATNEKLFF
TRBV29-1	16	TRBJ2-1	CSVQGTSGSRYNEQFF
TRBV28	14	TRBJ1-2	CASSLTREDYGYTF
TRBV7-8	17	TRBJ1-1	CASRFGQGVKMNTEAFF
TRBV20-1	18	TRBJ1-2	CSARVIVGRGPSNYGYTF
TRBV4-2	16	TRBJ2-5	CASSQDSSQYTGTQYF
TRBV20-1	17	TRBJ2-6	CSADPGLGRSGANVLTF
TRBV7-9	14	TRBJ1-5	CASSSLRADDPQHF
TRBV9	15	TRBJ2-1	CASSVTLREKDEQFF
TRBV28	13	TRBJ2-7	CASRGTADYEQYF
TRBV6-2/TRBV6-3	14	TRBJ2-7	CASSYGGRAYEQYF
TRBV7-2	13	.	CASSSRGETTQYF
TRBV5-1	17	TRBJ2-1	CASSLGQGNSRTREQFF
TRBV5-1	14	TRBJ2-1	CASSLYAGLDEQFF
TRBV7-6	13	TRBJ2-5	CASSVVLQETQYF
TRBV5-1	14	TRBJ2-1	CASSHGNQNNEQFF
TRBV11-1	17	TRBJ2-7	CASSLGSSGTLPYEQYF
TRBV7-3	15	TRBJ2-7	CASSSRDGPSYEQYF
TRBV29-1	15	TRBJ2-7	CSVVEGAPNGDEQYF
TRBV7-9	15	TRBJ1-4	CASSLGTGRYEKLFF
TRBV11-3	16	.	CASSFRTSGSKYEQYF
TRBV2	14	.	CAIKDRGRQETQYF
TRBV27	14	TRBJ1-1	CASSLYTMNTEAFF
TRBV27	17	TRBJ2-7	CASSTTLGQGVVYEQYF
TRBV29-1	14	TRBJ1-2	CSVQSSGRDYGYTF
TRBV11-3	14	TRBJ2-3	CASSSAGRDLTQYF
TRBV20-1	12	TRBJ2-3	CSHTGDTDTQYF
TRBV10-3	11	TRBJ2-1	CAISSGYEQFF
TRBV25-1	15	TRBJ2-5	CASSRSGGWGETQYF
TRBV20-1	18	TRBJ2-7	CSAPKRGRRGDTPYEQYF
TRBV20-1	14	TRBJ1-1	CSASLGTENTEAFF
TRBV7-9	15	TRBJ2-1	CASSLPGLAHNEQFF
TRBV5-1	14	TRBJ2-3	CASSLRSGGDTQYF